This entry lists 14 T cell receptor beta chains sequenced from one sample in a study of T cells after yellow fever vaccination. TCRdb independently ran MiXCR on the 5' RACE reads; one entry per CDR3 protein. This table has roughly 79,000 distinct CDR3 sequences, roughly 7% appearing once. Specimen: CD8+ T cells sorted from PBMCs, collected roughly 10 days after the first yellow fever vaccination. The receptors derive from a man younger than 35 who received the YFV17D yellow fever vaccine.

Ten or more counts support this clonotype. This chain joins TRBV12-3 or TRBV12-4 and TRBJ1-4; 7 nucleotides align to TRBD1. With 6 bases clipped from V and 8 bases from J, the junction kept 12 bases outside the gene matches. The CDR3 has 15 residues. CDR3 bases: TGTGCCAGCAGATTCAGCGTAGACAGGGCCGAAAAACTGTTTTTT. Its protein product is CASRFSVDRAEKLFF.

The table lists this clonotype with a few counts. CDR3 DNA: TGTGCCAGCAGCTTAAAGGGTGGGGCACCGCTTTTTGAAAAACTGTTTTTT. The encoded protein is CASSLKGGAPLFEKLFF. The J gene is TRBJ1-4, the V gene TRBV7-2, with TRBD1 as a possible D gene (5 bases). This CDR3 has 17 amino acids. CDR1 is SGHTA, CDR2 FQGNSA, per germline. The V end lost 2 bases, the J end lost 7 bases, and 20 bases lay between the germline ends.

The rearrangement uses TRBV12-3 or TRBV12-4 and TRBJ1-1; D ambiguous. Trimming took 8 bases from V and 4 from J, leaving 11 bases between them. This CDR3 contains 12 residues. The CDR3 nucleotides read TGTGCCAGCTGCCGTGGGCGCACTGAAGCTTTCTTT. Translated: CASCRGRTEAFF.

J is TRBJ2-1 and V is TRBV4-2; D not certain. Trimming cost V 5 bases and J 9 bases, with 23 bases left between them. The CDR3 has 16 residues. The germline V gene encodes CDR1 LGHNA and CDR2 YNFKEQ. For the CDR3, the DNA is TGTGCCAGCAGCTCCCGCCTTGAGCGCTTCGGTGTTGAGCAGTTCTTC. It specifies CASSSRLERFGVEQFF.

This clonotype has just a few counts. V usage is TRBV7-6 and J usage is TRBJ1-5, with D possibly TRBD1 on 6 matching bases. Trimming stripped 0 bases from V and 1 base from J, with 10 bases between. CDR3 size: 16 residues. Germline loops: CDR1 SGHVS, CDR2 FNYEAQ. In DNA form, the CDR3 reads TGTGCCAGCAGCTTAGCTTCCGGGGGCAGCAATCAGCCCCAGCATTTT. Its translation: CASSLASGGSNQPQHF.

The gene calls are TRBV12-3 or TRBV12-4 and TRBJ1-2; a possible D gene is TRBD1 (5 bases). CDR3 size: 14 residues. V dropped 3 bases and J dropped 6 bases, with 14 bases sitting between them. In DNA, the CDR3 is TGTGCCAGCAGTTTGAGGGGAGAATGGAATGGCTACACCTTC. It codes for CASSLRGEWNGYTF.

This clonotype occurred a few times. The chain combines TRBV12-3 or TRBV12-4 with TRBJ2-1, with D perhaps matching TRBD1 or TRBD2 (6 bases each). The CDR3 has 16 residues. V dropped 7 bases and J dropped 4 bases, with 20 bases sitting between them. The CDR3, as DNA: TGTGCCAGCAACTCCGGGTCGGGGGCAAATTACAATGAGCAGTTCTTC. Protein: CASNSGSGANYNEQFF.

This clonotype has at least ten counts. The chain uses TRBV12-3 or TRBV12-4 and TRBJ1-1; weak D call: TRBD1 (5 bases). CDR3 size: 13 residues. The V and J ends lost 1 base and 6 bases respectively, with 9 bases between them. The CDR3 sequence: CASSLGGFAEAFF. The CDR3, as DNA: TGTGCCAGCAGTTTAGGGGGCTTTGCTGAAGCTTTCTTT.

In this sample, this clonotype turned up many times. The chain carries TRBV7-9 and TRBJ1-1; D is unresolved. The CDR3 totals 12 residues. Germline CDR1 is SEHNR and CDR2 is FQNEAQ (reference sequence). Trimming removed 4 bases at V and 7 bases at J, with 10 bases between. The chain's CDR3 is CASSSTWVEAFF. CDR3 coding DNA: TGTGCCAGCAGCTCCACCTGGGTTGAAGCTTTCTTT.

A few counts support this clonotype. The rearrangement uses TRBV20-1 and TRBJ2-1; D is possibly TRBD2 (5 bases). The CDR3 spans 13 residues. Germline V lookup: CDR1 DFQATT, CDR2 SNEGSKA (reference sequence). V lost 6 bases to trimming and J lost 4 bases, with 13 bases between them. The CDR3 spells CSALPQRYNEQFF. The CDR3 region has the DNA TGCAGTGCCCTCCCTCAGCGGTACAATGAGCAGTTCTTC.

The chain is built from TRBV9 and TRBJ1-1, with a weak D call TRBD1 (5 bases). V dropped 0 bases and J dropped 4 bases, with 13 bases sitting between them. The CDR3 is 15 residues long. From germline, CDR1 is SGDLS and CDR2 YYNGEE. The CDR3 DNA follows: TGTGCCAGCAGCGTAGGCAGCCCAGGGACCACTGAAGCTTTCTTT. Translated: CASSVGSPGTTEAFF.

This clonotype occurred many times. This sequence joins TRBV10-2 and TRBJ1-1; D gene ambiguous. Germline V CDR1 and CDR2: WSHSY, SAAADI. CDR3 length: 11 amino acids. The V end lost 8 bases, the J end lost 5 bases, and 9 bases lay between the germline ends. The CDR3 coding sequence is TGCGCCAGCGTCACGGGAACTGAAGCTTTCTTT. It specifies CASVTGTEAFF.

This chain uses TRBV6-6 with TRBJ2-2, with TRBD1 identical over 8 bases. The CDR3 is 13 residues long. The V gene's germline CDR1 is MNHNY and CDR2 SVGAGI (reference sequence). Trimming took 4 bases from V and 6 from J; bases not matched to a gene: 1. The CDR3 DNA follows: TGTGCCAGCAGTTTACAGGGGGCCGGGGAGCTGTTTTTT. The encoded protein is CASSLQGAGELFF.

Ten or more counts support this clonotype. V gene TRBV4-1 combines with J gene TRBJ2-3; TRBD2 agrees at 8 bases. In germline, CDR1 is MGHRA, CDR2 YSYEKL. The J segment lost 5 bases and the V segment lost 4 bases, leaving 14 bases of the junction unmatched. CDR3 length: 17 amino acids. The CDR3 DNA sequence: TGCGCCAGCAGCCCAGGTCTGGGACTAGGGAGCGTAGATACGCAGTATTTT. Amino acid sequence: CASSPGLGLGSVDTQYF.